What follows are 21 T cell receptor beta chains derived from one specimen sequenced in a study of T cell changes during pregnancy in multiple sclerosis. Libraries were prepared by immunoSEQ multiplex PCR; TCRdb keeps only in-frame clonotypes and omits some of them. The sample holds about 80,000 clones, more than 90% seen once. The material sequenced was CD4+ T cells from peripheral blood mononuclear cells, taken before pregnancy. These receptors were collected from a female donor with multiple sclerosis, enrolled in a pregnancy study.

This clone turned up a few times. V gene TRBV29-1 combines with J gene TRBJ1-1; the D is unclear. The germline V gene has CDR1 SQVTM and CDR2 ANQGSEA. Trimming left V 1 base short and J 7 bases short, with 13 bases between. CDR3 length equals 13 residues. The CDR3 loop is CSVEVGSGYEAFF. The CDR3 nucleotides are TGCAGCGTTGAAGTGGGCTCGGGGTATGAAGCTTTCTTT.

This chain links TRBV11-2 with TRBJ2-7; possibly TRBD1 for D (5 bases). Between the trimmed V and J ends, which lost 5 bases and 4 bases, there was a span of 9 bases. This CDR3 has 12 amino acids. Germline V gives CDR1 SGHAT, CDR2 FQNNGV. The CDR3 loop is CASSTGWYEQYF. The CDR3 DNA reads TGTGCCAGCAGCACAGGTTGGTACGAGCAGTACTTC.

This chain uses TRBV6-1 with TRBJ2-3, with 9 bases identical to TRBD1. The length of the CDR3 is 13 residues. J gave up 2 bases and V 8 bases, and 2 bases lay outside the gene matches. Looked up from germline, CDR1 is MNHNS and CDR2 is SASEGT. The CDR3 reads CASYRGHTDTQYF. The CDR3 coding sequence is TGTGCCAGCTACAGGGGGCACACAGATACGCAGTATTTT.

Only a few counts were recorded for this clone. The chain is built from TRBV9 and TRBJ1-2; 9 bases are shared with TRBD1. The CDR3 is 17 residues long. V shed 4 bases, J shed 6 bases, and the junction held 16 bases outside the gene matches. CDR1 and CDR2 from the germline V gene are SGDLS and YYNGEE. CDR3 in DNA: TGTGCCAGCAGCCCACCTCTGGGGGACAGGGTCCGACATGGCTACACCTTC. This gives the protein CASSPPLGDRVRHGYTF.

This rearrangement joins TRBV2 to TRBJ1-1; TRBD1 agrees at 8 bases. Trimming cost V 6 bases and J 6 bases; bases outside gene matches: 6. Germline V gene data show CDR1 as SNHLY and CDR2 as FYNNEI. CDR3 length: 13 residues. The CDR3 DNA is TGTGCCAGCAGCGTCACAGGGGGAGCTGAAGCTTTCTTT. This encodes CASSVTGGAEAFF.

This clone was seen just once. The J gene is TRBJ2-1, the V gene TRBV11-3; 8 bases line up with TRBD1. V trimming: 3 bases; J trimming: 9 bases; junction bases outside the gene matches: 7. Germline assignment: CDR1 SGHNT and CDR2 YENEEA. The CDR3 loop spans 14 amino acids. CDR3 sequence reads: CASSLDRVDAEQFF. DNA for the CDR3: TGTGCCAGCAGCTTGGACAGGGTCGATGCTGAGCAGTTCTTC.

The J gene is TRBJ1-5, the V gene TRBV28; 10 nucleotides match TRBD1. The junction had 4 bases not matched to a gene; V was cut back by 4 bases and J by 7 bases. This CDR3 has 14 residues. Per the germline V gene, CDR1 is MDHEN and CDR2 is SYDVKM. CDR3 sequence (DNA): TGTGCCAGCAGTTGGGGACAGGGGATCCAGCCCCAGCATTTT. It codes for CASSWGQGIQPQHF. The full variable domain, its missing parts supplied by reference TRBV28 and TRBJ1-5, is DVKVTQSSRYLVKRTGEKVFLECVQDMDHENMFWYRQDPGLGLRLIYFSYDVKMKEKGDIPEGYSVSREKKERFSLILESASTNQTSMYLCASSWGQGIQPQHFGDGTRLSIL.

V is TRBV2 and J is TRBJ2-3, with TRBD2 matching 7 bases. The CDR3 runs to 16 residues. CDR1 and CDR2 from the germline V gene are SNHLY and FYNNEI. V shed 7 bases, J shed 5 bases, and the junction held 15 bases outside the gene matches. DNA of the CDR3: TGTGCCAGCACAGTCCGGGGAGGGCCGTCGGTAGATACGCAGTATTTT. Translation gives CASTVRGGPSVDTQYF. The whole variable domain, filled in from reference TRBV2 and TRBJ2-3, reads EPEVTQTPSHQVTQMGQEVILRCVPISNHLYFYWYRQILGQKVEFLVSFYNNEISEKSEIFDDQFSVERPDGSNFTLKIRSTKLEDSAMYFCASTVRGGPSVDTQYFGPGTRLTVL.

The chain uses TRBV30 and TRBJ2-7; weak D call: TRBD1 (5 bases). Trimming left V 6 bases short and J 4 bases short, with 13 bases between. This CDR3 region has 12 residues. Germline CDR1 GTSNPN, CDR2 SVGIG (reference sequence). The CDR3 protein is CACSDNRYEQYF. CDR3 bases: TGTGCCTGTTCGGACAACCGATACGAGCAGTACTTC. Drawing the rest from reference TRBV30 and TRBJ2-7, the complete variable domain is SQTIHQWPATLVQPVGSPLSLECTVEGTSNPNLYWYRQAAGRGLQLLFYSVGIGQISSEVPQNLSASRPQDRQFILSSKKLLLSDSGFYLCACSDNRYEQYFGPGTRLTVT.

This chain connects TRBV5-4 to TRBJ2-7; the match to TRBD1 covers 7 bases. In germline, CDR1 is SGHNT, CDR2 YYREEE (reference sequence). This CDR3 region has 15 residues. After removal of 0 bases from V and 0 bases from J, the junction contained 3 bases not matched to a gene. The CDR3 DNA is TGTGCCAGCAGCTTGGACAGGGGAATCTCCTACGAGCAGTACTTC. Protein product: CASSLDRGISYEQYF.

The rearrangement uses TRBV5-8 and TRBJ2-7; D is perhaps TRBD2 (7 bases). V lost 0 bases, J lost 3 bases, and 10 bases lay in between. The CDR3 loop spans 14 amino acids. The germline gives CDR1 SGHTS, CDR2 YDEGEE. Here the CDR3 reads CASSLGGGGYEQYF. CDR3 DNA sequence: TGTGCCAGCAGCTTGGGGGGGGGCGGCTACGAGCAGTACTTC. The full variable domain, rest sourced from reference TRBV5-8 and TRBJ2-7, is EAGVTQSPTHLIKTRGQQATLRCSPISGHTSVYWYQQALGLGLQFLLWYDEGEERNRGNFPPRFSGRQFPNYSSELNVNALELEDSALYLCASSLGGGGYEQYFGPGTRLTVT.

CDR3 bases: TGTGCCAGCAGTTTATCAGGGACTGAAGCTTTCTTT. This sequence encodes CASSLSGTEAFF. The chain employs TRBV28 and TRBJ1-1; TRBD1 might be the D (5 bases). The CDR3 runs 12 residues. V gave up 1 base and J gave up 5 bases, with 5 bases separating them. The germline CDR1 and CDR2 sequences are MDHEN and SYDVKM.

J is TRBJ2-3 and V is TRBV19; TRBD1 aligns across 7 bases. The V gene's germline CDR1 is LNHDA and CDR2 SQIVND (reference sequence). The CDR3 extends over 15 amino acids. V gave up 5 bases and J gave up 0 bases; unmatched junction bases: 5. The CDR3 DNA sequence: TGTGCCAGTAGTGCCAAGACAGGGAGCACAGATACGCAGTATTTT. Translated: CASSAKTGSTDTQYF.

The chain employs TRBV2 and TRBJ2-5, with 10 bases fitting TRBD1. This CDR3 is 14 amino acids long. The germline gives CDR1 SNHLY, CDR2 FYNNEI. V shed 6 bases and J 5 bases; nucleotides not matched to a gene: 6. CDR3 DNA: TGTGCCAGCAGAGGGTGGACAGGGGGGGAGACCCAGTACTTC. Amino acids: CASRGWTGGETQYF.

This sequence joins TRBV4-2 and TRBJ1-4, with D possibly matching TRBD1 (5 bases). Germline CDR1 LGHNA, CDR2 YNFKEQ. The CDR3 is made up of 19 amino acids. V lost 0 bases and J 1 base, leaving 18 bases between the germline ends. The CDR3 reads CASSQDVDTEVGTNEKLFF. The CDR3 DNA follows: TGTGCCAGCAGCCAAGACGTGGACACTGAGGTGGGAACTAATGAAAAACTGTTTTTT.

This chain joins TRBV7-3 and TRBJ2-6; weak D call: TRBD1 (6 bases). V shed 4 bases and J shed 4 bases, with 26 bases lying between them. There are 20 residues in the CDR3. The germline CDR1 and CDR2 sequences are SGHTA and FQGTGA. CDR3 in amino acids: CASSSPTRGPTPGGANVLTF. The CDR3 DNA reads as TGTGCCAGCAGCTCGCCTACCAGGGGCCCGACGCCGGGGGGGGCCAACGTCCTGACTTTC. The complete variable domain, with remaining parts taken from reference TRBV7-3 and TRBJ2-6, reads GAGVSQTPSNKVTEKGKYVELRCDPISGHTALYWYRQSLGQGPEFLIYFQGTGAADDSGLPNDRFFAVRPEGSVSTLKIQRTERGDSAVYLCASSSPTRGPTPGGANVLTFGAGSRLTVL.

This clone was found once. The chain is built from TRBV5-1 and TRBJ1-3, with TRBD1 matching 10 bases. J was trimmed by 0 bases and V by 4 bases; bases with no gene match: 7. The CDR3 extends over 17 amino acids. Germline CDR1 reads SGHRS; CDR2 reads YFSETQ. CDR3 DNA: TGCGCCAGCAGCAAGGACAGGGGGATATTCTCTGGAAACACCATATATTTT. Its protein product is CASSKDRGIFSGNTIYF.

The genes are TRBV2 and TRBJ2-1, with a weak D call TRBD1 (6 bases). The CDR3 extends over 14 amino acids. Per germline, CDR1 SNHLY and CDR2 FYNNEI. V gave up 5 bases and J gave up 5 bases, with 13 bases separating them. In DNA form, the CDR3 reads TGTGCCAGCAGTATACAGGGAAGGGACAATGAGCAGTTCTTC. It translates to CASSIQGRDNEQFF.

This chain connects TRBV2 to TRBJ2-3, with TRBD2 as a possible D gene (6 bases). V dropped 4 bases and J dropped 1 base, with 12 bases sitting between them. The germline V gene has CDR1 SNHLY and CDR2 FYNNEI. The CDR3 spans 15 residues. CDR3 sequence: CASSGGLLRTDTQYF. The DNA for the CDR3 is TGTGCCAGCAGTGGAGGACTACTCCGCACAGATACGCAGTATTTT.

The chain links TRBV6-5 to TRBJ2-1, with 13 bases aligning to TRBD2. The CDR3 contains 16 residues. Trimming cost V 2 bases and J 2 bases; bases outside gene matches: 0. From germline, CDR1 is MNHEY and CDR2 SVGAGI. Written as DNA, the CDR3 is TGTGCCAGCAGTTACGGACTAGCGGGGGCCTACAATGAGCAGTTCTTC. Amino acids: CASSYGLAGAYNEQFF.

This clone was detected a few times. This chain uses TRBV6-6 with TRBJ1-1, with no clear D. CDR1 and CDR2 (germline): MNHNY, SVGAGI (reference sequence). Trimming pared 1 base from V and 2 bases from J, leaving 11 bases between. The CDR3 runs to 15 residues. The CDR3 bases are TGTGCCAGCAGTTACTTAAGAGGATTAAACACTGAAGCTTTCTTT. Protein sequence: CASSYLRGLNTEAFF.